This TCR beta chain was sequenced during a study of blood T cell repertoires in COVID-19. Study summary: The United States, Italy and Spain supplied acute and convalescent COVID-19 samples.

CDR1 SGHRS and CDR2 YFSETQ come from the germline V gene. The V gene lost 0 bases and the J gene lost 7 bases, with 8 bases spanning the gap. The CDR3 is 12 residues long. Per the study methods: Amplification of reference gene primers provided the estimated nucleated cell counts. TCRdb keeps only in-frame clones here, not all; method: immunoSEQ multiplex PCR. V, J and clone size derive from that table, while D and trimming were established from the DNA sequence. The table lists some 240,000 clones, 70% to 90% of them singletons. The gene calls are TRBV5-1 and TRBJ2-7; maybe TRBD1 (5 bases). Sequencing used PBMCs or T cells enriched from blood (not recorded which). The receptor's source is a woman aged 35 to 49 with acute COVID-19. The CDR3: CASSLVGEEQYF. The CDR3, as DNA: TGCGCCAGCAGCTTGGTAGGGGAAGAGCAGTACTTC.